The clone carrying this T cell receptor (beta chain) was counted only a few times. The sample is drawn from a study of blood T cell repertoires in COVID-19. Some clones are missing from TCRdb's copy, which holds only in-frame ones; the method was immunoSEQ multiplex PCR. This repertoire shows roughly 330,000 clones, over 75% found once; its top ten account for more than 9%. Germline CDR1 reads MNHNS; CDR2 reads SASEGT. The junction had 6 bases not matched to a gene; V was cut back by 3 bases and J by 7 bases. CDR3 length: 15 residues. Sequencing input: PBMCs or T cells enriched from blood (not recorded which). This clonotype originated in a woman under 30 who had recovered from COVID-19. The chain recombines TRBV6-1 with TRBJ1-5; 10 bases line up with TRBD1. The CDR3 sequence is CASSEGDRGGQPQHF. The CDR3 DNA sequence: TGTGCCAGCAGTGAGGGGGACAGGGGAGGCCAGCCCCAGCATTTT.